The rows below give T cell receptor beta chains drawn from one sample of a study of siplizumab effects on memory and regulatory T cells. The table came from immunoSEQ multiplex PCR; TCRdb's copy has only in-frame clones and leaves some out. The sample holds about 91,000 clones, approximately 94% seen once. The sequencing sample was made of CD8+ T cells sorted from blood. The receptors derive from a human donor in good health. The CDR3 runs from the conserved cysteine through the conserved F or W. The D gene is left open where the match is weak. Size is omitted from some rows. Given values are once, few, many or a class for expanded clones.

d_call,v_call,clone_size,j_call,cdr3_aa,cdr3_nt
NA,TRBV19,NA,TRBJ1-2,CASSLTGYLAGYTF,TGTGCCAGTAGTTTGACAGGCTATCTGGCTGGCTACACCTTC
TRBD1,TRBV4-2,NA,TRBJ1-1,CASSHQTGGVEAFF,TGTGCCAGCAGCCACCAAACAGGGGGGGTCGAAGCTTTCTTT
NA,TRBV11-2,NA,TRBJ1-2,CASSFVRRDYYGYTF,TGTGCCAGCAGCTTTGTTCGGCGGGATTACTATGGCTACACCTTC
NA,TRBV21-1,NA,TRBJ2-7,CASSKGFCPQTTYEQYF,TGTGCCAGCAGCAAAGGGTTTTGTCCACAGACGACCTACGAGCAGTACTTC
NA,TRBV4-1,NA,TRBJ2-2,CASSQVTIYTGELFF,TGCGCCAGCAGCCAAGTCACTATCTACACCGGGGAGCTGTTTTTT
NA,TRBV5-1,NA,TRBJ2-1,CASSFSNEQFF,TGCGCCAGCAGCTTTTCAAATGAGCAGTTCTTC
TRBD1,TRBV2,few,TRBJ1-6,CASPKEGGAHNSPLHF,TGTGCCAGCCCGAAGGAAGGGGGCGCCCATAATTCACCCCTCCACTTT
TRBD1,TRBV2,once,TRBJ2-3,CASSDRTGYAGTDTQYF,TGTGCCAGCAGTGACCGGACAGGGTATGCGGGGACAGATACGCAGTATTTT
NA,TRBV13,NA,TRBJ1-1,CASVRRGYTNTEAFF,TGTGCCAGTGTAAGGAGGGGTTACACGAACACTGAAGCTTTCTTT
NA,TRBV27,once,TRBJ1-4,CASSSPRQGYNEKLFF,TGTGCCAGCAGTTCGCCGAGGCAGGGGTATAATGAAAAACTGTTTTTT
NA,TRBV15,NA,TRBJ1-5,CATSRAAGGSNQPQHF,TGTGCCACCAGCAGAGCCGCCGGCGGTAGCAATCAGCCCCAGCATTTT
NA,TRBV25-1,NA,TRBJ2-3,CASSELGSTDTQYF,TGTGCCAGCAGTGAATTAGGATCCACAGATACGCAGTATTTT
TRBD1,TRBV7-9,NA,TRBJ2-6,CASSFGTGVHSGANVLTF,TGTGCCAGCAGCTTCGGGACAGGCGTACACTCTGGGGCCAACGTCCTGACTTTC
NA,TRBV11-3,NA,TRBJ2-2,CASSSTGELFF,TGTGCCAGCAGCTCCACCGGGGAGCTGTTTTTT
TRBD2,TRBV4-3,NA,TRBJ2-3,CASSLVLAGGTDTQYF,TGCGCCAGCAGCCTCGTACTAGCGGGAGGGACTGATACGCAGTATTTT
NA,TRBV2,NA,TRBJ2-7,CASSEAGGGSYAQYF,TGTGCCAGCAGTGAAGCCGGCGGAGGCTCCTACGCGCAGTACTTC
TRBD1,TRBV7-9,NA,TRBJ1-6,CASSFGQGMDSPLHF,TGTGCCAGCAGTTTCGGACAGGGAATGGACTCACCCCTCCACTTT
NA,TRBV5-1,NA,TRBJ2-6,CASSDQLTGGVSGANVLTF,TGCGCCAGCAGCGATCAACTCACGGGTGGCGTCTCTGGGGCCAACGTCCTGACTTTC
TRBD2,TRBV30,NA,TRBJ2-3,CAWSTSGTNTQYF,TGTGCCTGGAGTACTAGCGGGACTAATACGCAGTATTTT
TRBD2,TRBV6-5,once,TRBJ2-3,CASSYSAGVADTQYF,TGTGCCAGCAGTTACTCGGCGGGAGTTGCAGATACGCAGTATTTT
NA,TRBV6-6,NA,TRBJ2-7,CASSYLTRGDEQYF,TGTGCCAGCAGTTACTTGACCAGGGGGGACGAGCAGTACTTC
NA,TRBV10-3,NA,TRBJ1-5,CAISEEGWQPQHF,TGTGCCATCAGTGAGGAGGGGTGGCAGCCCCAGCATTTT
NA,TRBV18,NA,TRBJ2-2,CASSPVPGNTGELFF,TGTGCCAGCTCTCCCGTTCCGGGAAACACCGGGGAGCTGTTTTTT
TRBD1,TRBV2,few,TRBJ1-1,CASSPGGWNTEAFF,TGTGCCAGCAGTCCAGGGGGCTGGAACACTGAAGCTTTCTTT
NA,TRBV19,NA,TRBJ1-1,CASSIEPRPNTEAFF,TGTGCCAGTAGTATAGAGCCGCGTCCGAACACTGAAGCTTTCTTT
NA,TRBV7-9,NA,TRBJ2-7,CASSPGHQYEQYF,TGTGCCAGCAGCCCGGGACACCAGTACGAGCAGTACTTC
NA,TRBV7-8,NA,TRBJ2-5,CASSLARGRKETQYF,TGTGCCAGCAGCTTAGCTAGGGGCAGGAAAGAGACCCAGTACTTC
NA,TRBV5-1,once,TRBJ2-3,CASSLGGGATDTQYF,TGCGCCAGCAGCTTGGGAGGGGGGGCCACAGATACGCAGTATTTT
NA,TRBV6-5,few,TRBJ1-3,CATALDVQRTIYF,TGTGCCACCGCCCTCGATGTCCAGCGAACCATATATTTT
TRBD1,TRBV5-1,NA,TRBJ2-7,CASSQTYQGADYEQYF,TGCGCCAGCAGCCAGACCTACCAGGGGGCTGACTACGAGCAGTACTTC